The source of this T cell receptor (beta chain) is a study of shared clonotypes between healthy human individuals. Study background: Donors consisted of two women and three men between 18 and 49. Used for every donor were three CD4 naive, three CD4 memory, two CD8 naive and one CD8 memory plate. Study results and limitations: Lower generation probabilities were found for non-shared clonotypes than for those shared by all four donors. Sharing across four donors was highest in naive CD4 (roughly 5%) and lowest in memory CD8 (approximately 0.4%).

As to this clone: Its matching antigen is unknown.

Profiled with immunoSEQ multiplex PCR; TCRdb holds only in-frame clones, not every one. This table holds some 2.1 million clones, roughly 94% found once. The V and J ends lost 0 bases and 4 bases, in that order; junction bases with no gene match: 7. Germline V CDR1 and CDR2: ENHRY, SYGVKD. CDR3 size: 17 residues. The receptor comes from a man aged 18 to 29 in good health. The sample consisted of naive CD4+ T cells sorted from blood. Described subset: CD45RA+ positively selected. V is TRBV10-3 and J is TRBJ2-2, with TRBD2 identical over 8 bases. The CDR3 sequence is CAISESFSGSVTGELFF. The CDR3 DNA is TGTGCCATCAGTGAGTCATTCAGCGGGAGTGTCACCGGGGAGCTGTTTTTT.